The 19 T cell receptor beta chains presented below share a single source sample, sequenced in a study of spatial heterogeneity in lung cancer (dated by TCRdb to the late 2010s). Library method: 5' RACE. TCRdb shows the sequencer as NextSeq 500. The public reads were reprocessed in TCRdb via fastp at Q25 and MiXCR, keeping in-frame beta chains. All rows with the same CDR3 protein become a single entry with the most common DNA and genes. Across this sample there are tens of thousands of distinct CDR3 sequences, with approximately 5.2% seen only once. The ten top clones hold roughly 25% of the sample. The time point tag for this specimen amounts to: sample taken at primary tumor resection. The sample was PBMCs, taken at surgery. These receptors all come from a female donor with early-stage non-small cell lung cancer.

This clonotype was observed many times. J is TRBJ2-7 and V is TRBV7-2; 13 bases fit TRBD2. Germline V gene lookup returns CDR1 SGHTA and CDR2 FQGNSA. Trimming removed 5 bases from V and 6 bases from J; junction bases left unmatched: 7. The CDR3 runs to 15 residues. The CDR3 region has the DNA TGTGCCAGCAGCCCTCGGACTAGCGGGGGAGGCGAGCAGTACTTC. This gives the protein CASSPRTSGGGEQYF.

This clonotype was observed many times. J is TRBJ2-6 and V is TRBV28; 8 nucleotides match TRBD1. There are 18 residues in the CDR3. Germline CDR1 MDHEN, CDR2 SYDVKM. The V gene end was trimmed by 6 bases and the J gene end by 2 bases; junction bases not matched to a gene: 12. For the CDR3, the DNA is TGTGCCAGCAGACCCCCAGGGGGCGCCCCCACTGGGGCCAACGTCCTGACTTTC. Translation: CASRPPGGAPTGANVLTF.

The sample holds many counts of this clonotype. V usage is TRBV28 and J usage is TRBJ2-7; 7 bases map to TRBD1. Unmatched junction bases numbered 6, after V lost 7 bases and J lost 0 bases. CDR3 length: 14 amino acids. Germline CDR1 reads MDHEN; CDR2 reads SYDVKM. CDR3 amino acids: CASTRTGLSYEQYF. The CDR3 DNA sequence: TGTGCCAGCACCAGGACAGGCCTCTCCTACGAGCAGTACTTC.

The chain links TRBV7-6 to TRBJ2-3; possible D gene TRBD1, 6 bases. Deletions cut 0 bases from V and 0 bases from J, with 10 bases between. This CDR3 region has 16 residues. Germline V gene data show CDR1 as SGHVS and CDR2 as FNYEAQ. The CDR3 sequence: CASSLAGTSSTDTQYF. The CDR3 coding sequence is TGTGCCAGCAGCTTAGCGGGGACATCTAGCACAGATACGCAGTATTTT.

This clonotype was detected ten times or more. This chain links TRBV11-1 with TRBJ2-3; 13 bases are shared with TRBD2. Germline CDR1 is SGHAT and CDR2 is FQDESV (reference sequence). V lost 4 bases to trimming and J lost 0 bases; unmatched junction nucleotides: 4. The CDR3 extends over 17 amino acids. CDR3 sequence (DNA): TGTGCCAGCAGCTGGACTAGCGGGGGCCGCAGCACAGATACGCAGTATTTT. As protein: CASSWTSGGRSTDTQYF.

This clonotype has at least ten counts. The CDR3, as DNA: TGTGCCAGCAGCCGGGACTATCCTGATACGCAGTATTTT. Protein sequence: CASSRDYPDTQYF. V usage is TRBV7-2 and J usage is TRBJ2-3, with 7 positions matching TRBD2. After removal of 5 bases from V and 6 bases from J, the junction contained 5 bases not matched to a gene. There are 13 residues in the CDR3. The germline CDR1 and CDR2 sequences are SGHTA and FQGNSA.

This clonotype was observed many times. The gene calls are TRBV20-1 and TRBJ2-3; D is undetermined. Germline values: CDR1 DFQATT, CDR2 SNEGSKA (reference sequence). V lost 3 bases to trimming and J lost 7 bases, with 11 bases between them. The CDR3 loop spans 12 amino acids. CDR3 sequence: CSARVGPHTQYF. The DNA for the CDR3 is TGCAGTGCTAGGGTGGGTCCTCATACGCAGTATTTT.

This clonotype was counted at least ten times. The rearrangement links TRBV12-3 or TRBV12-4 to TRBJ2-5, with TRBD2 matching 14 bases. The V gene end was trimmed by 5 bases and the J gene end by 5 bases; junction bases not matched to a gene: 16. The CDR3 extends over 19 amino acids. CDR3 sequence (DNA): TGTGCCAGCAGTCCACTCGGACTAGCGGGGGGACCGGAAGGGGAGACCCAGTACTTC. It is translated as CASSPLGLAGGPEGETQYF.

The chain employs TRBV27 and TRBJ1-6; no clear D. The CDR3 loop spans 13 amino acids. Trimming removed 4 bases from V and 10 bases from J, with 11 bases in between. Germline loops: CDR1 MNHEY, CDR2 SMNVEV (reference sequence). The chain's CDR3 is CASSSEVYSPLHF. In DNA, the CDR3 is TGTGCCAGCAGTTCGGAGGTTTACTCACCCCTCCACTTT.

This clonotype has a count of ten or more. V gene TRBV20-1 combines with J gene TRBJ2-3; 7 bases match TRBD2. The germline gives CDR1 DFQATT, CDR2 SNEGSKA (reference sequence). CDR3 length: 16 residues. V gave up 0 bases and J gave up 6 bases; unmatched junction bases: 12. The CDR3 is CSARDPSSGGEDTQYF. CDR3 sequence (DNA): TGCAGTGCTAGAGACCCTAGTAGTGGGGGGGAGGATACGCAGTATTTT.

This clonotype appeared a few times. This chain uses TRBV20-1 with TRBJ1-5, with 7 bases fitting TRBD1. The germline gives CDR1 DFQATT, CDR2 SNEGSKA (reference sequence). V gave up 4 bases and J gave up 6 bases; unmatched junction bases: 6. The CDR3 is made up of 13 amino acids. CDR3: CSANQGVGQPQHF. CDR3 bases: TGCAGTGCTAACCAGGGGGTTGGTCAGCCCCAGCATTTT.

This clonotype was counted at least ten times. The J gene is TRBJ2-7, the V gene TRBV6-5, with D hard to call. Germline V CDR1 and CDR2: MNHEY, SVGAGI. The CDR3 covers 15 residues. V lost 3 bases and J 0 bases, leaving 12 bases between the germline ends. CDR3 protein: CASSYGMGGSYEQYF. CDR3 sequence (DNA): TGTGCCAGCAGTTATGGGATGGGTGGCTCCTACGAGCAGTACTTC.

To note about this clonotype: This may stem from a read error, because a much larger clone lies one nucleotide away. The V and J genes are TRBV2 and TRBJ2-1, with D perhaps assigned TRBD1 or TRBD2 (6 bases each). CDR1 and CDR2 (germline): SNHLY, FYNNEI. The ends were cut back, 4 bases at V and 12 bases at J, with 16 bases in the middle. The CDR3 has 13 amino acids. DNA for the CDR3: TGTGCCAGCAGTGGGAACAGGGAGGATGGGCAGTTCTTC. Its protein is CASSGNREDGQFF.

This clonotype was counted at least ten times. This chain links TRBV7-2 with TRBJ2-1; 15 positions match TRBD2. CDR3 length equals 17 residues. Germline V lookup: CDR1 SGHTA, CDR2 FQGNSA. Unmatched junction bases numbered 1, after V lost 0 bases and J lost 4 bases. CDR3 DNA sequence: TGTGCCAGCAGCTTAGCCGGACTAGCGGGGGGGTACAATGAGCAGTTCTTC. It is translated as CASSLAGLAGGYNEQFF.

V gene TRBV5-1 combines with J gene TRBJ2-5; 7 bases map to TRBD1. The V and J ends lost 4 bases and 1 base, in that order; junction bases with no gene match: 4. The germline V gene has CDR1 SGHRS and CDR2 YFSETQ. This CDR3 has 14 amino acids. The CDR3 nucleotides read TGCGCCAGCAGCCTGGGACAGATCCAAGAGACCCAGTACTTC. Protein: CASSLGQIQETQYF.

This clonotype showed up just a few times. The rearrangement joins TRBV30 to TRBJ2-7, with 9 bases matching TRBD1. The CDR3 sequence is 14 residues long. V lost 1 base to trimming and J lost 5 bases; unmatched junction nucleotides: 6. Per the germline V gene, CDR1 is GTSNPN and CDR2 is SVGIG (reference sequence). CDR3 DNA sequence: TGTGCCTGGAGTGCCCGGGACAGGGATGACGAGCAGTACTTC. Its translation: CAWSARDRDDEQYF.

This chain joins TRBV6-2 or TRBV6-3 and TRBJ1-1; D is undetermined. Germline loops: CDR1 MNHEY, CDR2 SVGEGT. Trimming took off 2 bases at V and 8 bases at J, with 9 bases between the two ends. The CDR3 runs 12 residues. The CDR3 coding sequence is TGTGCCAGCAGTTACGGACGGGTAGAAGCTTTCTTT. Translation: CASSYGRVEAFF.

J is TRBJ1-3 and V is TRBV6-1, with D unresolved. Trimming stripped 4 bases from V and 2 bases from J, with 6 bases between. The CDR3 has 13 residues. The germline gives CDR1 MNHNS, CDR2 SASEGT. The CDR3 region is CASSAGAGNTIYF. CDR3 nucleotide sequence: TGTGCCAGCAGTGCTGGGGCTGGAAACACCATATATTTT.

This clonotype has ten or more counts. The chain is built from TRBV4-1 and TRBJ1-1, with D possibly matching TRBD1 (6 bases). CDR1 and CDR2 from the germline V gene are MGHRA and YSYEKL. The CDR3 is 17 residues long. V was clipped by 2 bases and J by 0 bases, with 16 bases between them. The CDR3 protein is CASSQRGARSMNTEAFF. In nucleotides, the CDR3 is TGCGCCAGCAGCCAACGGGGGGCCCGATCCATGAACACTGAAGCTTTCTTT.